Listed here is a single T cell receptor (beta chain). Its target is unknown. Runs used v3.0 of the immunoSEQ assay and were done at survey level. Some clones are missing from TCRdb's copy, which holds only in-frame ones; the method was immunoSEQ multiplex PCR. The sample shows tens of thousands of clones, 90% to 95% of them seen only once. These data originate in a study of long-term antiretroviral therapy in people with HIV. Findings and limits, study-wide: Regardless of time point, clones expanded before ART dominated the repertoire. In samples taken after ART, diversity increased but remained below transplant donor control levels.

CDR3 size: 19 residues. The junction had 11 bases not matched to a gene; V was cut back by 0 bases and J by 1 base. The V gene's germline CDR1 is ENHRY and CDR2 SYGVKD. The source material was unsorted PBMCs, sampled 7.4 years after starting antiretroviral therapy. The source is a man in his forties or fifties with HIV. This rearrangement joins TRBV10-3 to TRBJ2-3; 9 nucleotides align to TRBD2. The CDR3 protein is CAISESIGRGGAGTDTQYF. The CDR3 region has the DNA TGTGCCATCAGTGAGTCGATAGGTCGCGGGGGGGCTGGCACAGATACGCAGTATTTT.